Only a few counts were recorded for the clone carrying this TCR beta chain. Its antigen is unidentified. Primed by a sample-barcoded 5' primer and a J-beta primer mix, a second PCR proceeded for roughly 7 to 11 cycles. TCRdb re-analysed the 5' RACE reads in MiXCR, keeping a single row per CDR3 protein. The repertoire has 1.5 million to 2 million distinct CDR3 sequences, about 28% of them found once; the top ten carry 7.7%. The source of the sample is a study of blood T cells in healthy people across ages. Germline-derived CDR1 and CDR2 are LGHDT and YNNKEL (reference sequence). Germline trimming cut 3 bases from V and 2 bases from J; bases unmatched to any gene: 4. The CDR3 consists of 15 residues. Whole-study findings and limits: Any conclusive comparison of naive versus antigen-experienced cells was prevented by using unsorted PBMCs.

V usage is TRBV3-1 and J usage is TRBJ2-1, with TRBD1 identical over 7 bases. This TCR was recovered from a woman aged 25-40 years in good health. Sequenced: blood. The CDR3 loop reads CASSQGDSAYNEQFF. The CDR3 coding sequence is TGTGCCAGCAGCCAGGGGGACAGCGCCTACAATGAGCAGTTCTTC.